Following are 25 T cell receptor beta chains from one sample sequenced in a study of T cell changes during pregnancy in multiple sclerosis. Profiling relied on immunoSEQ multiplex PCR, and the TCRdb table lists in-frame clones only, not all of them. The sample has about 80,000 clones; 92% are singletons. The starting material was peripheral blood, obtained before pregnancy. Every receptor here comes from a female donor with multiple sclerosis, enrolled in a pregnancy study.

The chain uses TRBV5-6 and TRBJ2-1; 10 bases are a match to TRBD2. The CDR3 has 14 amino acids. From germline, CDR1 is SGHDT and CDR2 YYEEEE. J was trimmed by 6 bases and V by 4 bases; bases with no gene match: 4. The CDR3 region is CASSPGLAPNEQFF. In DNA, the CDR3 is TGTGCCAGCAGCCCGGGACTAGCGCCCAATGAGCAGTTCTTC. The full variable domain, with the rest looked up from reference TRBV5-6 and TRBJ2-1, is DAGVTQSPTHLIKTRGQQVTLRCSPKSGHDTVSWYQQALGQGPQFIFQYYEEEERQRGNFPDRFSGHQFPNYSSELNVNALLLGDSALYLCASSPGLAPNEQFFGPGTRLTVL.

The V call is TRBV7-2, the J call TRBJ2-1; TRBD2 aligns across 10 bases. Looked up from germline, CDR1 is SGHTA and CDR2 is FQGNSA. The CDR3 spans 15 residues. Trimming at V came to 6 bases and at J to 3 bases, leaving 5 bases not matched to a gene. As DNA, the CDR3 is TGTGCCAGCAGGGCTACTAGCGGGGTCTACAATGAGCAGTTCTTC. This translates into CASRATSGVYNEQFF.

The chain links TRBV6-5 to TRBJ2-2; D remains ambiguous. Germline CDR1 MNHEY, CDR2 SVGAGI. This CDR3 contains 15 residues. Trimming took 4 bases from V and 0 from J, leaving 9 bases between them. CDR3 loop: CASSSLAANTGELFF. In DNA, the CDR3 is TGTGCCAGCAGTTCCTTGGCCGCGAACACCGGGGAGCTGTTTTTT.

CDR3 in DNA: TGTGCCAGCAGTACCGGAGGTGGTGGCTACACCTTC. Protein: CASSTGGGGYTF. The rearrangement links TRBV27 to TRBJ1-2; D unresolved. The CDR3 totals 12 residues. Germline V gene data show CDR1 as MNHEY and CDR2 as SMNVEV (reference sequence). Trimming cost V 5 bases and J 7 bases, with 11 bases left between them.

The V and J genes are TRBV27 and TRBJ2-3; TRBD2 agrees at 11 bases. With V trimmed by 5 bases and J by 4 bases, 8 bases remained unmatched. This CDR3 comprises 16 residues. The germline CDR1 and CDR2 sequences are MNHEY and SMNVEV (reference sequence). CDR3 nucleotide sequence: TGTGCCAGCAGTCCAGTAGCGGGGGGGCTGCCAGATACGCAGTATTTT. Translated, it gives CASSPVAGGLPDTQYF.

The V and J genes are TRBV14 and TRBJ2-4; 9 bases line up with TRBD2. The CDR3 runs to 19 residues. Germline V gene lookup returns CDR1 SGHDN and CDR2 FVKESK. The V segment lost 0 bases and the J segment 0 bases; nucleotides outside the gene matches: 9. The CDR3 DNA is TGTGCCAGCAGCCAAGATAATAGCGGGGGTTCATTAGCCAAAAACATTCAGTACTTC. It encodes CASSQDNSGGSLAKNIQYF.

As DNA, the CDR3 is TGTGCCAGCAGCCAAGGTTCGCAGGGGGCCTACGAGCAGTACTTC. It encodes CASSQGSQGAYEQYF. This chain links TRBV4-2 with TRBJ2-7; 7 bases are a match to TRBD1. The CDR3 consists of 15 residues. Trimming at V came to 1 base and at J to 2 bases, leaving 5 bases not matched to a gene. Germline lookup yields CDR1 LGHNA and CDR2 YNFKEQ.

V and J are TRBV7-3 and TRBJ2-7, with 11 positions matching TRBD2. The germline V gene encodes CDR1 SGHTA and CDR2 FQGTGA. CDR3 length: 15 residues. The J segment lost 2 bases and the V segment lost 4 bases, leaving 4 bases of the junction unmatched. CDR3 protein: CASSYLAGGPYEQYF. The CDR3 bases are TGTGCCAGCAGCTATCTAGCGGGGGGACCCTACGAGCAGTACTTC.

The chain is built from TRBV2 and TRBJ2-7; a possible D gene is TRBD2 (6 bases). Germline V gene lookup returns CDR1 SNHLY and CDR2 FYNNEI. V lost 6 bases and J 2 bases, leaving 20 bases between the germline ends. CDR3 length: 16 amino acids. CDR3 bases: TGTGCCAGCAGGGACCTCCCCGGGACTGTAGCCTACGAGCAGTACTTC. This encodes CASRDLPGTVAYEQYF.

This chain connects TRBV5-4 to TRBJ1-1; D is unclear. Trimming left V 1 base short and J 1 base short, with 8 bases between. The CDR3 covers 14 residues. Germline CDR1 reads SGHNT; CDR2 reads YYREEE (reference sequence). This chain's CDR3 is CASSLIEENTEAFF. The CDR3 DNA sequence: TGTGCCAGCAGCTTGATAGAAGAGAACACTGAAGCTTTCTTT. The whole variable domain, remainder taken from reference TRBV5-4 and TRBJ1-1, is ETGVTQSPTHLIKTRGQQVTLRCSSQSGHNTVSWYQQALGQGPQFIFQYYREEENGRGNFPPRFSGLQFPNYSSELNVNALELDDSALYLCASSLIEENTEAFFGQGTRLTVV.

The chain uses TRBV11-2 and TRBJ1-6; D is perhaps TRBD1 (6 bases). The V gene's germline CDR1 is SGHAT and CDR2 FQNNGV. V lost 1 base, J lost 7 bases, and 14 bases lay in between. The CDR3 has 16 amino acids. CDR3 sequence reads: CASSLAFMQGNSPLHF. The CDR3 region has the DNA TGTGCCAGCAGCTTAGCTTTCATGCAGGGGAATTCACCCCTCCACTTT. The full variable domain, rest sourced from reference TRBV11-2 and TRBJ1-6, is EAGVAQSPRYKIIEKRQSVAFWCNPISGHATLYWYQQILGQGPKLLIQFQNNGVVDDSQLPKDRFSAERLKGVDSTLKIQPAKLEDSAVYLCASSLAFMQGNSPLHFGNGTRLTVT.

Here the CDR3 DNA reads TGTGCCAGCAGCATGACAGGGGGCTTAGGCTACACCTTC. As protein: CASSMTGGLGYTF. The chain joins TRBV5-4 to TRBJ1-2; 10 nucleotides match TRBD1. After removal of 4 bases from V and 8 bases from J, the junction contained 5 bases not matched to a gene. The CDR3 runs 13 residues. From germline, CDR1 is SGHNT and CDR2 YYREEE (reference sequence).

The rearrangement uses TRBV7-2 and TRBJ2-7; possibly TRBD2 for D (7 bases). V was trimmed by 6 bases and J by 4 bases, leaving 13 bases between them. The germline gives CDR1 SGHTA, CDR2 FQGNSA. The CDR3 has 13 amino acids. The CDR3 here is CASRRGGVYEQYF. DNA for the CDR3: TGTGCCAGCAGGAGGGGGGGCGTTTACGAGCAGTACTTC.

The rearrangement uses TRBV29-1 and TRBJ1-3, with TRBD1 matching 9 bases. The J segment lost 2 bases and the V segment lost 6 bases, leaving 5 bases of the junction unmatched. The length of the CDR3 is 14 residues. Germline V gene data show CDR1 as SQVTM and CDR2 as ANQGSEA. For the CDR3, the DNA is TGCAGCGTAGCACAGGGGGCGACTGGAAACACCATATATTTT. It translates to CSVAQGATGNTIYF.

The chain has TRBV9 and TRBJ2-7; 8 bases align to TRBD2. Trimming cost V 0 bases and J 2 bases; bases outside gene matches: 4. Germline CDR1 is SGDLS and CDR2 is YYNGEE. This CDR3 comprises 15 residues. The CDR3 sequence is CASSVASGGAYEQYF. CDR3 nucleotide sequence: TGTGCCAGCAGCGTAGCCAGCGGGGGTGCCTACGAGCAGTACTTC.

The chain carries TRBV4-1 and TRBJ2-3, with TRBD2 as a possible D gene (6 bases). Germline V gene data show CDR1 as MGHRA and CDR2 as YSYEKL. The CDR3 runs to 13 residues. V shed 1 base and J shed 11 bases, with 13 bases lying between them. CDR3 sequence (DNA): TGCGCCAGCAGCCAAGGAGGGACTCCCTGGCAGTATTTT. Its translation is CASSQGGTPWQYF.

The chain links TRBV29-1 to TRBJ1-2; TRBD1 aligns across 8 bases. This CDR3 is 12 amino acids long. Trimming at V came to 7 bases and at J to 8 bases, leaving 9 bases not matched to a gene. Germline V gene sequence: CDR1 SQVTM, CDR2 ANQGSEA. CDR3 sequence: CSAQGAQEGYTF. The CDR3 DNA reads TGCAGCGCTCAGGGGGCCCAAGAGGGCTACACCTTC.

The rearrangement joins TRBV5-6 to TRBJ2-2; the D is unclear. Trimming took 3 bases from V and 5 from J, leaving 8 bases between them. This CDR3 has 13 amino acids. The germline V gene has CDR1 SGHDT and CDR2 YYEEEE. Written as DNA, the CDR3 is TGTGCCAGCAGCTCAAGCGTTACCGGGGAGCTGTTTTTT. Protein sequence: CASSSSVTGELFF.

The gene calls are TRBV6-5 and TRBJ1-1; D unresolved. V lost 0 bases, J lost 2 bases, and 10 bases lay in between. The germline V gene has CDR1 MNHEY and CDR2 SVGAGI. This CDR3 spans 15 amino acids. The CDR3 loop reads CASSYSWAGNTEAFF. DNA of the CDR3: TGTGCCAGCAGTTACTCGTGGGCAGGAAACACTGAAGCTTTCTTT.

The CDR3 reads CASSLAGGNQPQHF. Here the CDR3 DNA reads TGTGCCAGCAGCTTGGCGGGGGGCAATCAGCCCCAGCATTTT. The chain is built from TRBV5-6 and TRBJ1-5; TRBD1 might be the D (5 bases). The CDR3 is made up of 14 amino acids. Trimming shortened V by 0 bases and J by 2 bases, and 6 bases separated the two germline ends. The germline CDR1 and CDR2 sequences are SGHDT and YYEEEE.

This clone occurred once. The CDR3 reads CASSPDWEVYGYTF. The CDR3 coding sequence is TGTGCCAGCTCACCGGACTGGGAGGTCTATGGCTACACCTTC. The chain recombines TRBV18 with TRBJ1-2; D not resolved. V lost 3 bases and J lost 4, with 12 bases in between. This CDR3 region has 14 residues. Germline-derived CDR1 and CDR2 are KGHSH and LQKENI.

The V gene is TRBV27, the J gene TRBJ1-6; a possible D gene is TRBD1 (6 bases). The CDR3 consists of 14 residues. Trimming took off 6 bases at V and 5 bases at J, with 11 bases between the two ends. Germline lookup yields CDR1 MNHEY and CDR2 SMNVEV (reference sequence). The CDR3 DNA reads as TGTGCCAGCAGAAAAGGGGGTCATAATTCACCCCTCCACTTT. It yields the protein CASRKGGHNSPLHF.

The V and J genes are TRBV9 and TRBJ2-3; TRBD2 matches 14 bases. The V segment lost 4 bases and the J segment 2 bases; nucleotides outside the gene matches: 9. Looked up from germline, CDR1 is SGDLS and CDR2 is YYNGEE. This CDR3 is 18 amino acids long. CDR3 in amino acids: CASSLRLAGGRNTDTQYF. CDR3 sequence (DNA): TGTGCCAGCAGCTTACGACTAGCGGGGGGGCGGAACACAGATACGCAGTATTTT.

This chain connects TRBV5-4 to TRBJ2-4, with a tentative D call TRBD1 (6 bases). The V end was cut by 9 bases, the J end by 6 bases, with 22 bases between. The CDR3 sequence is 15 residues long. Germline CDR1 SGHNT, CDR2 YYREEE (reference sequence). CDR3 region: CATEPHAGEGNIQYF. The DNA of the CDR3 is TGTGCCACCGAACCACACGCAGGGGAAGGAAACATTCAGTACTTC. Looking up the rest from reference TRBV5-4 and TRBJ2-4 gives the full variable domain: ETGVTQSPTHLIKTRGQQVTLRCSSQSGHNTVSWYQQALGQGPQFIFQYYREEENGRGNFPPRFSGLQFPNYSSELNVNALELDDSALYLCATEPHAGEGNIQYFGAGTRLSVL.

V usage is TRBV2 and J usage is TRBJ2-3, with D possibly TRBD2 on 5 matching bases. V shed 3 bases and J shed 2 bases, with 15 bases lying between them. The V gene's germline CDR1 is SNHLY and CDR2 FYNNEI. This CDR3 spans 16 amino acids. CDR3 DNA sequence: TGTGCCAGCAGTGATCCGGGGTATAGGGACACAGATACGCAGTATTTT. As protein: CASSDPGYRDTDTQYF.